The source of this T cell receptor beta chain is a study of blood T cells in healthy people across ages. Study conclusions and caveats: Higher diversity and more naive CD4+ cells were features of long-lived donors, compared to aged donors.

The CDR3 sequence is 15 residues long. After removal of 10 bases from V and 6 bases from J, the junction contained 15 bases not matched to a gene. CDR1 SGHVS and CDR2 FQNEAQ come from the germline V gene. The second PCR ran 7 to 11 cycles with a sample-barcoded 5' primer and J-beta primers. A template-switch adaptor that had 12 random nucleotides put a tag on each cDNA molecule. Each single sample gave us at least 3 million CDR3-containing paired-end reads. MiXCR was run by TCRdb on the 5' RACE reads, yielding one entry per CDR3 protein. The repertoire holds some 1.4 million distinct CDR3 sequences, with about 40% as singletons. Details on this clonotype: Its matching antigen is unknown.

Sample donors were healthy Caucasian individuals that came from Russia, aged 6 to 90. This chain joins TRBV7-8 and TRBJ2-7, with 10 bases matching TRBD1. Material: blood. This TCR came from a woman aged 18-29 years in good health. In DNA, the CDR3 is TGTGCCACCAATATCGCTGGACAGGGGGTGAGCGAGCAGTACTTC. Protein: CATNIAGQGVSEQYF.